One and the same sample provided the 19 T cell receptor beta chains below, sequenced in a study of shared clonotypes between healthy human individuals. The assay was immunoSEQ multiplex PCR, and TCRdb's table has in-frame clones only and misses some. Of roughly 500,000 clones listed, 65% to 85% were seen once; the top ten hold about 13%. Sequenced input: PBMCs. Receptors originate from a woman aged 40 to 55 in good health. Some clones in this sample may be carry-over from other donors' samples.

The V and J genes are TRBV7-9 and TRBJ1-5, with TRBD1 as a possible D gene (6 bases). The CDR3 sequence is 14 residues long. Germline V gene data show CDR1 as SEHNR and CDR2 as FQNEAQ (reference sequence). Trimming took off 6 bases at V and 6 bases at J, with 15 bases between the two ends. Here the CDR3 DNA reads TGTGCCAGCAGTCTATCAGGGGAGGCTCAGCCCCAGCATTTT. This codes for CASSLSGEAQPQHF.

The chain carries TRBV6-1 and TRBJ2-1; D is undetermined. CDR1 is MNHNS and CDR2 is SASEGT in the germline V gene. This CDR3 is 13 amino acids long. V was trimmed by 6 bases and J by 9 bases, leaving 15 bases between them. The CDR3 reads CASSQGSYGEQFF. CDR3 DNA: TGTGCCAGCAGCCAAGGAAGTTATGGTGAGCAGTTCTTC.

This clone has only a few counts. V gene TRBV7-2 combines with J gene TRBJ2-6, with D perhaps TRBD1 (6 bases). The V end was cut by 5 bases, the J end by 4 bases, with 12 bases between. Germline-derived CDR1 and CDR2 are SGHTA and FQGNSA. This CDR3 is 15 amino acids long. The CDR3 reads CASSPGVPGANVLTF. In DNA, the CDR3 is TGTGCCAGCAGCCCAGGGGTGCCCGGGGCCAACGTCCTGACTTTC.

The chain couples TRBV6-1 to TRBJ2-7, with 9 positions matching TRBD1. The CDR3 spans 14 residues. The germline V gene encodes CDR1 MNHNS and CDR2 SASEGT. The V and J ends lost 3 bases and 3 bases, in that order; junction bases with no gene match: 3. CDR3 residues: CASSDRTGDYEQYF. The DNA of the CDR3 is TGTGCCAGCAGTGACCGGACAGGGGACTACGAGCAGTACTTC.

This rearrangement joins TRBV28 to TRBJ2-2, with TRBD2 matching over 9 bases. The germline V gene encodes CDR1 MDHEN and CDR2 SYDVKM. This CDR3 is 16 amino acids long. V gave up 2 bases and J gave up 6 bases; unmatched junction bases: 7. CDR3 nucleotide sequence: TGTGCCAGCAGTTTACATCGCGGGAGGGTGCCCGGGGAGCTGTTTTTT. This codes for CASSLHRGRVPGELFF.

This clone appeared once. CDR3 loop: CASSPGSRNNEQFF. The CDR3 region has the DNA TGTGCCAGCTCTCCCGGGAGCAGGAACAATGAGCAGTTCTTC. The chain employs TRBV18 and TRBJ2-1; TRBD2 might be the D (6 bases). The CDR3 has 14 residues. Germline values: CDR1 KGHSH, CDR2 LQKENI. V lost 6 bases and J lost 5, with 14 bases in between.

The V call is TRBV18, the J call TRBJ1-2; D call uncertain. V lost 2 bases, J lost 4 bases, and 20 bases lay in between. The CDR3 runs 17 residues. The germline V gene has CDR1 KGHSH and CDR2 LQKENI. The CDR3 nucleotides read TGTGCCAGCTCACCAACGACAAGTCCCCCGCCGGGCTATGGCTACACCTTC. The encoded protein is CASSPTTSPPPGYGYTF.

This chain connects TRBV18 to TRBJ2-1; D is unresolved. V lost 0 bases, J lost 9 bases, and 12 bases lay in between. The CDR3 is 14 amino acids. Germline V CDR1 and CDR2: KGHSH, LQKENI. DNA for the CDR3: TGTGCCAGCTCACCACCGACCGAAGTCGGTGAGCAGTTCTTC. Residues: CASSPPTEVGEQFF.

The chain employs TRBV5-1 and TRBJ2-1; D ambiguous. The V gene lost 4 bases and the J gene lost 4 bases, with 21 bases spanning the gap. The germline CDR1 and CDR2 sequences are SGHRS and YFSETQ. The CDR3 is 17 amino acids. CDR3 DNA sequence: TGCGCCAGCAGCCCCAATCTAAACCCGCGGTCTTACAATGAGCAGTTCTTC. This translates into CASSPNLNPRSYNEQFF. The whole variable domain, filled in from reference TRBV5-1 and TRBJ2-1, reads KAGVTQTPRYLIKTRGQQVTLSCSPISGHRSVSWYQQTPGQGLQFLFEYFSETQRNKGNFPGRFSGRQFSNSRSEMNVSTLELGDSALYLCASSPNLNPRSYNEQFFGPGTRLTVL.

The chain combines TRBV28 with TRBJ2-6; weak D call: TRBD2 (6 bases). Trimming took off 6 bases at V and 0 bases at J, with 15 bases between the two ends. The CDR3 spans 17 residues. CDR1 and CDR2 from the germline V gene are MDHEN and SYDVKM. The CDR3 DNA reads as TGTGCCAGCAGCTTAAGGCAGGACTACTCTGGGGCCAACGTCCTGACTTTC. Translating gives CASSLRQDYSGANVLTF.

This clone was picked up many times. The V call is TRBV4-1, the J call TRBJ2-7; a weak D match, TRBD2 (5 bases). V lost 0 bases and J lost 0, with 9 bases in between. The CDR3 sequence is 15 residues long. Germline V gives CDR1 MGHRA, CDR2 YSYEKL. CDR3 amino acids: CASSQDSGDSYEQYF. CDR3 nucleotide sequence: TGCGCCAGCAGCCAAGACTCCGGGGACTCCTACGAGCAGTACTTC.

The chain couples TRBV7-9 to TRBJ1-4, with D hard to call. From germline, CDR1 is SEHNR and CDR2 FQNEAQ (reference sequence). The length of the CDR3 is 14 residues. V was shortened by 3 bases and J by 0 bases, with 5 bases between the two germline ends. CDR3 DNA: TGTGCCAGCAGCTTTGGGGCAACTAATGAAAAACTGTTTTTT. Its protein is CASSFGATNEKLFF.

V is TRBV18 and J is TRBJ1-1; D uncertain. CDR1 and CDR2 from the germline V gene are KGHSH and LQKENI. The CDR3 runs to 14 residues. The germline V and J ends were trimmed by 2 bases and 0 bases, with 7 bases remaining between them. The CDR3 DNA is TGTGCCAGCTCACCAATCGCAGTGAACACTGAAGCTTTCTTT. Residues: CASSPIAVNTEAFF.

The gene calls are TRBV5-4 and TRBJ2-1; TRBD2 aligns across 8 bases. This CDR3 contains 15 residues. The germline V gene has CDR1 SGHNT and CDR2 YYREEE (reference sequence). Trimming cost V 4 bases and J 1 base; bases outside gene matches: 4. CDR3 amino acids: CASSPGTRSYNEQFF. As DNA, the CDR3 is TGTGCCAGCAGCCCCGGGACTAGATCCTACAATGAGCAGTTCTTC.

This clone appeared once. This likely stems from a read error, as it lies one base from a far larger clone. The chain combines TRBV4-1 with TRBJ2-7; the D gene is possibly TRBD1 (5 bases). Trimming removed 0 bases at V and 2 bases at J, with 14 bases between. The V gene's germline CDR1 is MGHRA and CDR2 YSYEKL. There are 16 residues in the CDR3. The CDR3 DNA sequence: TGCGCCAGCAGCCAAGAGATCCTGACAGTCCCCTACGAGCAGTACTTC. It yields the protein CASSQEILTVPYEQYF.

The rearrangement links TRBV6-4 to TRBJ2-3, with TRBD2 matching over 7 bases. The V segment lost 6 bases and the J segment 3 bases; nucleotides outside the gene matches: 6. The germline V gene encodes CDR1 MRHNA and CDR2 SNTAGT. The CDR3 consists of 14 residues. The CDR3 loop reads CASRRERETDTQYF. The CDR3 DNA follows: TGTGCCAGCAGGCGGGAGAGGGAAACAGATACGCAGTATTTT.

The chain joins TRBV6-6 to TRBJ2-5; 10 bases map to TRBD2. The tail of the sequence fits TRBJ2-7 better, so the J call may be wrong. The CDR3 totals 16 residues. The germline V gene encodes CDR1 MNHNY and CDR2 SVGAGI (reference sequence). CDR3 bases: TGTGCCAGCAGTAGGACTAGCGGCCCGAGCTCCTACGAGCAGTACTTC. This gives the protein CASSRTSGPSSYEQYF.

CDR3 sequence (DNA): TGTGCCACCAGCAGGGACAGGGGATGGGATGAAAAACTGTTTTTT. As protein: CATSRDRGWDEKLFF. The V call is TRBV15, the J call TRBJ1-4; 9 bases line up with TRBD1. The germline V gene encodes CDR1 LNHNV and CDR2 YYDKDF (reference sequence). V was pared by 3 bases and J by 6 bases, with 5 bases of the junction left unmatched. This CDR3 region has 15 residues.

The chain employs TRBV27 and TRBJ1-5, with a tentative D call TRBD1 (6 bases). The CDR3 extends over 15 amino acids. V was clipped by 6 bases and J by 0 bases, with 12 bases between them. The germline V gene has CDR1 MNHEY and CDR2 SMNVEV (reference sequence). CDR3 sequence: CASREGQISNQPQHF. CDR3 DNA: TGTGCCAGCAGGGAAGGACAGATTAGCAATCAGCCCCAGCATTTT.